The clone carrying this T cell receptor beta chain was found many times. What it recognizes is unknown. The data were obtained in a study of T cells in Graves' hyperthyroidism and ophthalmopathy. Study results and caveats: In blood, most of the thyroid clonotypes expanded above 0.001 were also present.

The hyperthyroidism patients had all been newly diagnosed, and their disease duration was under 2 months. Their ages ranged from 18 to 65 years. Thyroid ultrasound and orbital computed tomography, with clinical symptoms and serum thyroxine and TRAb, informed diagnoses. This CDR3 has 15 residues. V shed 5 bases, J shed 6 bases, and the junction held 12 bases outside the gene matches. Germline assignment: CDR1 SEHNR and CDR2 FQNEAQ (reference sequence). Amplified TCR beta CDR3 regions derived from RNA transcripts. Using the HTBI primer set, a first-round RT-PCR was run on the TCR CDR3. MiXCR, run by TCRdb on the multiplex PCR reads, gives a single entry per CDR3 protein. The data hold 450,000 to 600,000 distinct CDR3 sequences, with around 15% observed a single time.

The sequenced sample was blood. The J gene is TRBJ1-2, the V gene TRBV7-9; 7 nucleotides line up with TRBD1. The sequence derives from a woman in her forties with Graves' hyperthyroidism. The CDR3 nucleotides are TGTGCCAGCAGCCCCCTCCCGACAGGGTTTGATGGCTACACCTTC. It yields the protein CASSPLPTGFDGYTF.